This section outlines one TCR beta chain sequence together with its context. This clonotype was observed at least ten times. No cognate antigen has been identified for it. Per-base qualities were not stored, and no clone one base away is much larger. The sample belongs to a study of T cells in Graves' hyperthyroidism and ophthalmopathy (dated by TCRdb to between 2017 and 2020). Background on the whole study: Peripheral blood samples were taken at the time of initial diagnosis, prior to any treatment. To identify distinguishing TCR V-J signatures, a discovery cohort of some 100 patients was used, comprising 43 with Graves' ophthalmopathy and around 60 with stable Graves' hyperthyroidism. Prospective prediction of ophthalmopathy was tested in an independent validation cohort consisting of roughly 19 hyperthyroidism patients and 15 or so patients who later progressed to ophthalmopathy. The approximately 90 discovery patients were divided at random into training and test sets in a 7:3 ratio. In addition, the study compared T-cell repertoires in thyroid tissue and in blood from a handful of Graves' hyperthyroidism patients. Once sampling was done, hyperthyroidism patients were given methimazole at a starting dose of 30 mg daily, whereas ophthalmopathy patients were given high-dose intravenous methylprednisolone. The paper describes TCR Vbeta CDR3 sequencing of more than 120 peripheral blood samples, made up of under 50 ophthalmopathy patients, approximately 76 hyperthyroidism patients and approximately 17 progressor patients.

Graves' hyperthyroidism was defined as stable when no progression to ophthalmopathy occurred over 18 months of follow-up. Hyperthyroidism patients were newly diagnosed, had a disease duration of under 2 months, and were aged 18 to 65 years. Patients with uncontrolled infections, other autoimmune diseases, pregnancy or lactation were excluded. Diagnoses were established on the basis of clinical symptoms, serum thyroxine and TRAb, thyroid ultrasound, and orbital computed tomography. Ficoll-Paque density gradient centrifugation was used to isolate PBMCs from around 10 ml of fresh peripheral blood. Total RNA was extracted using Trizol reagent, and RNA quality was assessed on an Agilent 2100 Bioanalyzer. TCR beta CDR3 regions were amplified from RNA transcripts. A first-round RT-PCR of the TCR CDR3 used the HTBI primer set with the Qiagen OneStep RT-PCR kit. A second multiplex PCR round built the libraries, followed by size selection and purification. Libraries were sequenced paired-end with 100 bp reads on an Illumina HiSeq2000. Per the original workflow: Raw data were processed with SOAPnuke, discarding reads with adapters, uncalled bases, mean Phred below 15, or no exact constant-primer or identifier match. COPE v1.2.5 was used to merge the high-quality paired reads, and each unique nucleotide sequence was defined as a clonotype. MiTCR v1.1 was used to align clonotypes to the IMGT TRBV, TRBD and TRBJ reference segments. Analysis was restricted to V-J combinations with a frequency above 0.0001, which covered roughly 99% of repertoires. A TCS score was defined as the ratio of F50 (clonal expansion) to E x V (chaos), with BLOSUM62-based TCRdist applied between CDR3 peptides within each V-J. Welch's t-statistics and random forest reduced 500 to 550 V-J features to about 12, which were used in a naive Bayes classifier (R e1071). In TCRdb, the public reads were trimmed at Q25 with fastp and aligned with MiXCR, with productive beta chains retained. Each record represents a unique CDR3 protein, reported with the most common genes and DNA among its rows. The V and J calls reflect TCRdb's pipeline rather than the authors' work. This sample has some 350,000 distinct CDR3 sequences in its table, and about 20% of those were observed once. About 4% of the sample comes from the top ten.

The study at large found these results: Most expanded thyroid clonotypes (frequency above 0.001) were also found in blood, which suggests that blood repertoires may mirror thyroid immune responses. Sample size was not statistically predetermined, and investigators were not blinded to group allocation. In cross-validation, a model built on a 13 V-J signature told ophthalmopathy apart from stable hyperthyroidism with 85% to 90% sensitivity and about 81% specificity, and in testing the same model reached 80%/75%. During validation, the model predicted progression to ophthalmopathy a median of about 6.5 months ahead of onset, with almost 71% sensitivity and 72.22% specificity.

The clonotype originates from a woman aged 18-29 years with Graves' hyperthyroidism. The sequencing sample was made of blood.

The DNA sequence is as follows: TGTGCCAGCACGCCCCTGAGTAGGGGAGGATTTCGCTACACCTTC. This gives the protein CASTPLSRGGFRYTF. Rearrangement joined TRBV6-1 to TRBJ1-2; the D region possibly corresponds to TRBD1 (5 bases align). CDR1 MNHNS and CDR2 SASEGT were looked up in the germline V gene. Including cysteine and phenylalanine, the CDR3 has 15 amino acids. CDR3 DNA only is kept here, 45 bases in frame from base 1. V is cut by 7 bases and J by 9 bases, and the space between the germline ends is 24 bases.